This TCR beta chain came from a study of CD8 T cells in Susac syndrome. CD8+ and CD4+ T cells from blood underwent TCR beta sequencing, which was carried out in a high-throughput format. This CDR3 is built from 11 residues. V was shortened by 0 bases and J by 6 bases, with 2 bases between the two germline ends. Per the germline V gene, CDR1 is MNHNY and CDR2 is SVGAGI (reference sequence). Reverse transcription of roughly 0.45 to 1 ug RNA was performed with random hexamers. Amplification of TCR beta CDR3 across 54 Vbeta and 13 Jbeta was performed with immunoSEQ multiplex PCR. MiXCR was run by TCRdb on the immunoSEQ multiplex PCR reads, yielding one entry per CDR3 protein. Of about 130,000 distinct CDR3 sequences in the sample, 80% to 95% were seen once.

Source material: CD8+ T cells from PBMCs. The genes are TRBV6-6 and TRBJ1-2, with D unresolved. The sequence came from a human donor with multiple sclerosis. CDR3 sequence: CASSYSDGYTF. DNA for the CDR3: TGTGCCAGCAGTTACTCAGATGGCTACACCTTC.